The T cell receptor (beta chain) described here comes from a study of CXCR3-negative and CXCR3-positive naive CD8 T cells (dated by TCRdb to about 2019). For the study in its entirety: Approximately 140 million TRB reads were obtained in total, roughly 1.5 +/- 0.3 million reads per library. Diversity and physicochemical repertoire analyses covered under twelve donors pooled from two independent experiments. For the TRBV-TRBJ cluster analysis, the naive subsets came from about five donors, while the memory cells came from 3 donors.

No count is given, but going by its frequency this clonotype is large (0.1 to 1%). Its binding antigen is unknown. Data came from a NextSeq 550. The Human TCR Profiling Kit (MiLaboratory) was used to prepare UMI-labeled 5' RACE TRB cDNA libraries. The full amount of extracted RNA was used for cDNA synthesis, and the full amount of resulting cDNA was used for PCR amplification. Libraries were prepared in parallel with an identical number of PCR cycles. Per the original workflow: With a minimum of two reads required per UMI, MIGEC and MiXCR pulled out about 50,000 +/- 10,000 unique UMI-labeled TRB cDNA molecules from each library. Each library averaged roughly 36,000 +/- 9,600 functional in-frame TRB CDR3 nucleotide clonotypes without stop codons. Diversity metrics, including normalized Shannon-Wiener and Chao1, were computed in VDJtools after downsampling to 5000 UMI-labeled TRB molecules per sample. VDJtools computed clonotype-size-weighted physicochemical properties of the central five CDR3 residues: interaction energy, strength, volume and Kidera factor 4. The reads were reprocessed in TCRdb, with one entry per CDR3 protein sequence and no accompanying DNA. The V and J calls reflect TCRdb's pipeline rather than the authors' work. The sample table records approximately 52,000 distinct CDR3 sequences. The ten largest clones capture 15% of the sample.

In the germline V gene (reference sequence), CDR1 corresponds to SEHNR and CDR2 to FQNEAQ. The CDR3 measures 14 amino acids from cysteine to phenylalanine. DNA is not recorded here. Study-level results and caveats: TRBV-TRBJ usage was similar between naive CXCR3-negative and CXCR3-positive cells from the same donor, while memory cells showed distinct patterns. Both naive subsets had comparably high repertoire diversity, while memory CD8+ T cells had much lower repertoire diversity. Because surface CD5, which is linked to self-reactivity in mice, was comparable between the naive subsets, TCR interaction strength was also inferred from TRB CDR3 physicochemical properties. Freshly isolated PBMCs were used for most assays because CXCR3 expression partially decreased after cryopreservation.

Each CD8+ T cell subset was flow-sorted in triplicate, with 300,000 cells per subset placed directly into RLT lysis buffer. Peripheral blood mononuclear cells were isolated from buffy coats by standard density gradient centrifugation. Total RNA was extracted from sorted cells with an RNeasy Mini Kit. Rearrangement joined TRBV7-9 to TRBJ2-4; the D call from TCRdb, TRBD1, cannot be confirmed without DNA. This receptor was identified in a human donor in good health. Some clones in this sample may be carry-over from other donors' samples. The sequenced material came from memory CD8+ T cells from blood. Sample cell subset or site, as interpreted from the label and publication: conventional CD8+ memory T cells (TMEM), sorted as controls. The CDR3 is CASSPPGAKNIQYF.